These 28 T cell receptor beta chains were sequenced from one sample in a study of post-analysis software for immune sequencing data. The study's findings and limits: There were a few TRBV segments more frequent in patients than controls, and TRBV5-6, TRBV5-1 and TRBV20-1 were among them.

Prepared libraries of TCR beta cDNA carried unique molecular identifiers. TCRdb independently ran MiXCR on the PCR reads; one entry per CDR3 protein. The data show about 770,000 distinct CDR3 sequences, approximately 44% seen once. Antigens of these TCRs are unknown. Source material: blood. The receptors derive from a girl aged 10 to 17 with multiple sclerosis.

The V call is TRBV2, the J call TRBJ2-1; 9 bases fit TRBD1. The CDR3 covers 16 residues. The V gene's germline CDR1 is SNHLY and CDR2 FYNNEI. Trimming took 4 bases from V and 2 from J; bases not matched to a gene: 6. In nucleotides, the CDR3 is TGTGCCAGCAGTGGGGGACAGGGCCTCACCTACAATGAGCAGTTCTTC. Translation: CASSGGQGLTYNEQFF.

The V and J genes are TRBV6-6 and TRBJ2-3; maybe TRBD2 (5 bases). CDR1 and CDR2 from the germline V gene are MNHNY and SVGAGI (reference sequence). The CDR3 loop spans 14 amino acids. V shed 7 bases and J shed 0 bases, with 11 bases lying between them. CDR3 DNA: TGTGCCAGCATCCGAGGAGGTAGCACAGATACGCAGTATTTT. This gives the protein CASIRGGSTDTQYF.

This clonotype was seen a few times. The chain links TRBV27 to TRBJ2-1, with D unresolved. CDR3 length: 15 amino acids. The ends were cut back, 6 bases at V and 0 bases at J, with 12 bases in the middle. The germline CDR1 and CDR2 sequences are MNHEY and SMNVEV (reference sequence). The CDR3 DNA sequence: TGTGCCAGCAGGGAATACAAGAGCTCCTACAATGAGCAGTTCTTC. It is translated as CASREYKSSYNEQFF.

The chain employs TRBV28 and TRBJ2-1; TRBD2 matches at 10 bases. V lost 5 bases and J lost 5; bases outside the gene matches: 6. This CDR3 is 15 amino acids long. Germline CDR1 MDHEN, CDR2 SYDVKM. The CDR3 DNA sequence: TGTGCCAGCAGTCACCGGACTAGCGGCCACAATGAGCAGTTCTTC. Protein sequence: CASSHRTSGHNEQFF.

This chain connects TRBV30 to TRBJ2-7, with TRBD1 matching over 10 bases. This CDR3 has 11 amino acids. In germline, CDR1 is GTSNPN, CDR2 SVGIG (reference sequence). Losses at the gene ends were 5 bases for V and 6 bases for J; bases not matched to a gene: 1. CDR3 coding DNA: TGTGCCTGGGGACAGGGGGGCGAGCAGTACTTC. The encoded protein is CAWGQGGEQYF.

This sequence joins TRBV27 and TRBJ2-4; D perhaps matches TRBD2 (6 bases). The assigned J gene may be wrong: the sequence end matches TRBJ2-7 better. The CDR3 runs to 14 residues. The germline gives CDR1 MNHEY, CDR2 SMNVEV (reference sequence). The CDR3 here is CASKSGTASYEQYF. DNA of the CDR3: TGTGCCAGCAAGTCCGGGACTGCTTCCTACGAGCAGTACTTC.

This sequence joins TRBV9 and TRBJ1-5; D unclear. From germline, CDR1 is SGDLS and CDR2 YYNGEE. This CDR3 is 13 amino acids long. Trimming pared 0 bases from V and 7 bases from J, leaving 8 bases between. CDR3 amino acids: CASSVAPGQPQHF. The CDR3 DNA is TGTGCCAGCAGCGTAGCCCCCGGCCAGCCCCAGCATTTT.

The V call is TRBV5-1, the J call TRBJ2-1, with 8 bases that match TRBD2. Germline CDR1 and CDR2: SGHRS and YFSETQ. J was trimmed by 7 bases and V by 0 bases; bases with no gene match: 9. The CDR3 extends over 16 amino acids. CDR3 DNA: TGCGCCAGCAGCTTGGATAGCGGGATTGGTGGGAATGAGCAGTTCTTC. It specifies CASSLDSGIGGNEQFF.

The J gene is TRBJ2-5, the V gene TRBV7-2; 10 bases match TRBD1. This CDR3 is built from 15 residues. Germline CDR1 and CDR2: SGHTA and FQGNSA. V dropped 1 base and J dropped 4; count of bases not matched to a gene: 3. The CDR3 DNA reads TGTGCCAGCAGCTTAGGGACAGGGGGGCGAGAGACCCAGTACTTC. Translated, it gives CASSLGTGGRETQYF.

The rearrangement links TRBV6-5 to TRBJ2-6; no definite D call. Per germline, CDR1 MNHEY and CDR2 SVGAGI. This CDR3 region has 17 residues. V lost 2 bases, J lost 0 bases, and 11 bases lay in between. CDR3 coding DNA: TGTGCCAGCAGTTACCAGGCCTATAGCTCTGGGGCCAACGTCCTGACTTTC. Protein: CASSYQAYSSGANVLTF.

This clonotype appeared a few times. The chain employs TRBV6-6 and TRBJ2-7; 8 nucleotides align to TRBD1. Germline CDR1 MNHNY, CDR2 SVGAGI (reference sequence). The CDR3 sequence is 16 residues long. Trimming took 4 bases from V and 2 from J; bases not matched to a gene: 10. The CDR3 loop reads CASSSWGGQGAYEQYF. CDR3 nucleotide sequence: TGTGCCAGCAGTTCTTGGGGTGGACAGGGCGCCTACGAGCAGTACTTC.

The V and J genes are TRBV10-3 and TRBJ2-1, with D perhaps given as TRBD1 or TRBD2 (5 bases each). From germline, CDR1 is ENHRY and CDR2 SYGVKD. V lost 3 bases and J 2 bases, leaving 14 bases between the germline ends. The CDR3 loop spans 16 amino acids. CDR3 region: CAISEGAGVPYNEQFF. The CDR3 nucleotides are TGTGCCATCAGTGAAGGGGCGGGTGTCCCCTACAATGAGCAGTTCTTC.

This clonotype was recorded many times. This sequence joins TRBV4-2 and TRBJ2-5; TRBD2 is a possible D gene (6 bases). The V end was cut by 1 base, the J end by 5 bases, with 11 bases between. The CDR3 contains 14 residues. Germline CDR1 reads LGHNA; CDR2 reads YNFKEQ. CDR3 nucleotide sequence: TGTGCCAGCAGCCAAGGGAGGGTACAGGAGACCCAGTACTTC. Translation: CASSQGRVQETQYF.

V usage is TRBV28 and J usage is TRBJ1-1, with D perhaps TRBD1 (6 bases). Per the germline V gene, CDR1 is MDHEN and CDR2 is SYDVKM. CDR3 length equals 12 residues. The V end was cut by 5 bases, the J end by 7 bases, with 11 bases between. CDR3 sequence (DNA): TGTGCCAGCAGTCAGGGGTCTCGTGAAGCTTTCTTT. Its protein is CASSQGSREAFF.

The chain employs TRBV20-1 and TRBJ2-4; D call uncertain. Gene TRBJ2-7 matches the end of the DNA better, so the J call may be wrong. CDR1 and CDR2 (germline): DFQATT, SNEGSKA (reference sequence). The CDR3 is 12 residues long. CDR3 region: CSARNSNYEQYF. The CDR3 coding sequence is TGCAGTGCTAGAAACAGTAACTACGAGCAGTACTTC.

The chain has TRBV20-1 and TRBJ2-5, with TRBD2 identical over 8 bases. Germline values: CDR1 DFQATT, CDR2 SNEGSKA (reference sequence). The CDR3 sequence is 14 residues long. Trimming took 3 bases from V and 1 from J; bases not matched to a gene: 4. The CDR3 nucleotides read TGCAGTGCTAGTGCCGCGGGGGGCCAAGAGACCCAGTACTTC. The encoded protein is CSASAAGGQETQYF.

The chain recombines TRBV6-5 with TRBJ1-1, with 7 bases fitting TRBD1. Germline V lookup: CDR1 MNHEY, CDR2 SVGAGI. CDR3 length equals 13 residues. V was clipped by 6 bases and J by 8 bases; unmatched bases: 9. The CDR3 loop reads CASRRQGLREAFF. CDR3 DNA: TGTGCCAGCAGGAGACAGGGTCTCAGGGAAGCTTTCTTT.

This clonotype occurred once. CDR3 DNA sequence: TGTGCCAGCAGCACGCGACTAGTCGAGGGTGAGCAGTTCTTC. This gives the protein CASSTRLVEGEQFF. This chain connects TRBV7-9 to TRBJ2-1, with D maybe TRBD2 (6 bases). CDR1 is SEHNR and CDR2 is FQNEAQ in the germline V gene (reference sequence). The V end was cut by 5 bases, the J end by 9 bases, with 17 bases between. The CDR3 has 14 residues.

The CDR3 protein is CASSGASGTDTQYF. The CDR3 region has the DNA TGTGCCAGCTCAGGCGCTAGCGGCACAGATACGCAGTATTTT. This chain connects TRBV18 to TRBJ2-3; D might be TRBD2 (6 bases). Per the germline V gene, CDR1 is KGHSH and CDR2 is LQKENI. Between the trimmed V and J ends, which lost 5 bases and 1 base, there was a span of 10 bases. The CDR3 has 14 amino acids.

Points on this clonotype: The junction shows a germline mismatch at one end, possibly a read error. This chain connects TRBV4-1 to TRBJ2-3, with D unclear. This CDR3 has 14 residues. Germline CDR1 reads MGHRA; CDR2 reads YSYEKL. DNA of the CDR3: TGTGCCAGCAGCCAAGAGAGGAGCACAGATACGCAGTATTTT. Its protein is CASSQERSTDTQYF.

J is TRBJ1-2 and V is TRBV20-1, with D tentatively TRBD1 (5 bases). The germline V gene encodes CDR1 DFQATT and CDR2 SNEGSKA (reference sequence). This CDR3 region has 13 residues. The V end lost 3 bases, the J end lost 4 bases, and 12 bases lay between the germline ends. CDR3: CSARGGSLYGYTF. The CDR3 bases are TGCAGTGCTAGGGGGGGTTCCCTCTATGGCTACACCTTC.

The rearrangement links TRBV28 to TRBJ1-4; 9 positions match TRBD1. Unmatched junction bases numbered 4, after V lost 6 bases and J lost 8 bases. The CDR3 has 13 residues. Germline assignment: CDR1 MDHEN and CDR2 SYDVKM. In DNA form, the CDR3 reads TGTGCCAGCAGGGGGACAGGGTACGAAAAACTGTTTTTT. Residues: CASRGTGYEKLFF.

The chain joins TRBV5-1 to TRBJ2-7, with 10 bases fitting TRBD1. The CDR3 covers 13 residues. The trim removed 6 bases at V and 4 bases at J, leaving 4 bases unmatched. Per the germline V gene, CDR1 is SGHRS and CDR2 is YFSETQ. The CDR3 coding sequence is TGCGCCAGCATGGAGGACAGGGGGTACGAGCAGTACTTC. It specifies CASMEDRGYEQYF.

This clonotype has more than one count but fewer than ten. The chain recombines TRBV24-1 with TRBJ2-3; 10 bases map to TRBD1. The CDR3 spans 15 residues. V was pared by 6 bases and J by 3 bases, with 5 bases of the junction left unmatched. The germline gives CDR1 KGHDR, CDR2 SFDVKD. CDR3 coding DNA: TGTGCCACCAGTTCGACAGGGGGCATGACAGATACGCAGTATTTT. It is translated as CATSSTGGMTDTQYF.

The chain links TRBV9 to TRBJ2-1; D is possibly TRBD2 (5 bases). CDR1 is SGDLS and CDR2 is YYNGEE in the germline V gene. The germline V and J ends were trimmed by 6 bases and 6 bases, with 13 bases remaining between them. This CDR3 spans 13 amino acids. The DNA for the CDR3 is TGTGCCAGCACGGAGCCGGGATCCAATGAGCAGTTCTTC. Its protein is CASTEPGSNEQFF.

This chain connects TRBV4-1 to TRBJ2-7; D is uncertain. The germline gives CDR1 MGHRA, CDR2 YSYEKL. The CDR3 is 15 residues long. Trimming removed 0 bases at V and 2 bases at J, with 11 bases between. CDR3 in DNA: TGCGCCAGCAGCCAAGATCTGTACTGGGCCTACGAGCAGTACTTC. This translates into CASSQDLYWAYEQYF.

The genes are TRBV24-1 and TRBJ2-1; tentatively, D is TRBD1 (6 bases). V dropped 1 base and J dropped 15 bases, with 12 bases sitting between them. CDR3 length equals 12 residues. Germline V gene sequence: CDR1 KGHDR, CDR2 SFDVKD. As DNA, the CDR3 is TGTGCCACCAGTGATTTTAAGGGGGTTCGGTTCTTC. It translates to CATSDFKGVRFF.

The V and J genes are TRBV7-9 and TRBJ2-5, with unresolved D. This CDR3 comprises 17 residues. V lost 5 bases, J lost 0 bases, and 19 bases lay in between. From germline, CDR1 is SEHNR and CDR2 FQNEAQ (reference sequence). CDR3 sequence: CASSPLTDIEYQETQYF. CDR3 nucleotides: TGTGCCAGCAGCCCACTGACCGACATAGAGTACCAAGAGACCCAGTACTTC.